This T cell receptor beta chain was sequenced in a study of response to subunit inactivated influenza vaccine. General observations from the study: New T cells are recruited in small numbers by each seasonal influenza vaccination, according to the authors' suggestion.

A few counts support this clonotype. What it recognizes is unknown. The germline V gene has CDR1 DFQATT and CDR2 SNEGSKA (reference sequence). This CDR3 is built from 16 residues. The trim removed 1 base at V and 4 bases at J, leaving 11 bases unmatched. TCRdb reprocessed the RT-PCR reads via MiXCR and lists one record per CDR3 protein. This table holds 540,000 or so distinct CDR3 sequences, over 10% found once. This clonotype was sampled from a man in his fifties or sixties who received an inactivated influenza vaccine. This sample comprised PBMCs from blood, obtained more than 35 days after vaccination. The chain recombines TRBV20-1 with TRBJ2-7; 9 nucleotides agree with TRBD1. This chain's CDR3 is CSARGTGTGFVYEQYF. DNA of the CDR3: TGCAGTGCTAGAGGAACCGGGACAGGGTTTGTGTACGAGCAGTACTTC.